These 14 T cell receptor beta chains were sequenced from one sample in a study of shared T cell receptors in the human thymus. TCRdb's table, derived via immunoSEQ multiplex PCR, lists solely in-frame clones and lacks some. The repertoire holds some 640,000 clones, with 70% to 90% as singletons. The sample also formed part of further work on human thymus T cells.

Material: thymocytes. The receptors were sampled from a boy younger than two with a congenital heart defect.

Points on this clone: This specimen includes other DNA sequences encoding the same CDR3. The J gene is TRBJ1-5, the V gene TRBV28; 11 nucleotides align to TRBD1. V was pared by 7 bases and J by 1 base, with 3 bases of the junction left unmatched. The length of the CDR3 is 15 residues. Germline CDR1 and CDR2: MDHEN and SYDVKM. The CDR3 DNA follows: TGTGCCAGCACCGGGACAGGGGGGAGCAATCAGCCCCAGCATTTT. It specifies CASTGTGGSNQPQHF. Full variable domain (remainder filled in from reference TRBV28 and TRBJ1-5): DVKVTQSSRYLVKRTGEKVFLECVQDMDHENMFWYRQDPGLGLRLIYFSYDVKMKEKGDIPEGYSVSREKKERFSLILESASTNQTSMYLCASTGTGGSNQPQHFGDGTRLSIL.

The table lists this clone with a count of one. The CDR3 here is CATKRIEGAYEQYF. Written as DNA, the CDR3 is TGCGCCACCAAACGAATAGAAGGGGCCTACGAGCAGTACTTC. V and J are TRBV5-1 and TRBJ2-7; D perhaps matches TRBD1 (5 bases). The CDR3 is made up of 14 amino acids. Deletions cut 9 bases from V and 2 bases from J, with 18 bases between. In germline, CDR1 is SGHRS, CDR2 YFSETQ.

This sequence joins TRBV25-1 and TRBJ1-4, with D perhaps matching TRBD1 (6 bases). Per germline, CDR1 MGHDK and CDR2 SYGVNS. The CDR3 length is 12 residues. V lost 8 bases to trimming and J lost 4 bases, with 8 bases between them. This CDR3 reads CASRTDNEKLFF. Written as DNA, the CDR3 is TGTGCCAGCCGGACAGATAATGAAAAACTGTTTTTT.

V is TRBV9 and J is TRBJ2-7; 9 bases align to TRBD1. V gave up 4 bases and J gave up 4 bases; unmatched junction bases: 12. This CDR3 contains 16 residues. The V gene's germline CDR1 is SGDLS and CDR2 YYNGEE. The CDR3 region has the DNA TGTGCCAGCAGCCCAACCGGGGGACAGGGAGTATACGAGCAGTACTTC. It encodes CASSPTGGQGVYEQYF. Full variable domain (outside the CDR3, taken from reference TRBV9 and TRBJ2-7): DSGVTQTPKHLITATGQRVTLRCSPRSGDLSVYWYQQSLDQGLQFLIQYYNGEERAKGNILERFSAQQFPDLHSELNLSSLELGDSALYFCASSPTGGQGVYEQYFGPGTRLTVT.

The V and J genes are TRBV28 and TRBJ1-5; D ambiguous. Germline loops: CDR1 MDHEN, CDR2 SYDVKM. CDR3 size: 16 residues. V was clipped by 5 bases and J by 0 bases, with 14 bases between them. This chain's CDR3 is CASSPSPGCSNQPQHF. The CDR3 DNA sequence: TGTGCCAGCAGTCCGTCCCCGGGGTGTAGCAATCAGCCCCAGCATTTT.

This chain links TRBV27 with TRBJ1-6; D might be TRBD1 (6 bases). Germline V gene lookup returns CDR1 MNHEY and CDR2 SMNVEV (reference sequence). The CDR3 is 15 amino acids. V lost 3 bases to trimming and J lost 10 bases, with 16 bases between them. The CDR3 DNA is TGTGCCAGCAGTTTGATTCCAGGGGCGGACTCACCCCTCCACTTT. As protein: CASSLIPGADSPLHF.

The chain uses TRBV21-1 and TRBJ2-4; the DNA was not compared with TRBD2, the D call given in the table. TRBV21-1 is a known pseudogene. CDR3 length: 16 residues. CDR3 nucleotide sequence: TGTGCCAGCAGCAAAAAGCGGTCGGGGGCGGGGGACATTCAGTACTTC. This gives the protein CASSKKRSGAGDIQYF.

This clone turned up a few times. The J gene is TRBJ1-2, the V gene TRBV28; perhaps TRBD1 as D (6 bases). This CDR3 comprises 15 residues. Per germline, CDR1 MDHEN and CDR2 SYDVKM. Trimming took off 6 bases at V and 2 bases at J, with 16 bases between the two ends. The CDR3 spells CASSECPGQNYGYTF. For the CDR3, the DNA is TGTGCCAGCAGCGAATGCCCGGGACAAAACTATGGCTACACCTTC.

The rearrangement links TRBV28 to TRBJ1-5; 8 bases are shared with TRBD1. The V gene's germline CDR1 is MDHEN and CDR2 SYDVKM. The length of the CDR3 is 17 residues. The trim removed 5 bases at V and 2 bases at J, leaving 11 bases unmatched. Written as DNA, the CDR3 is TGTGCCAGCAGTCACCCTAAACAGGGGGTTGGCAATCAGCCCCAGCATTTT. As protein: CASSHPKQGVGNQPQHF. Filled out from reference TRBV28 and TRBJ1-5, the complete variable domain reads DVKVTQSSRYLVKRTGEKVFLECVQDMDHENMFWYRQDPGLGLRLIYFSYDVKMKEKGDIPEGYSVSREKKERFSLILESASTNQTSMYLCASSHPKQGVGNQPQHFGDGTRLSIL.

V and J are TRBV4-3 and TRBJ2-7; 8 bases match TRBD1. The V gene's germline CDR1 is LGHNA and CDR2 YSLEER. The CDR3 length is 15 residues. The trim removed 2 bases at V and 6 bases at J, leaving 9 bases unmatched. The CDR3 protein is CASSQPPGQEFEQYF. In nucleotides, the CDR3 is TGCGCCAGCAGCCAACCGCCGGGACAGGAGTTCGAGCAGTACTTC.

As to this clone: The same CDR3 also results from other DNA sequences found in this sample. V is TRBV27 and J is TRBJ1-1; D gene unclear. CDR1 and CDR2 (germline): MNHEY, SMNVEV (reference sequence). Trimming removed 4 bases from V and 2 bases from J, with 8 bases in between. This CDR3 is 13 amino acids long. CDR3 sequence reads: CASSSTVNTEAFF. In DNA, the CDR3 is TGTGCCAGCAGTTCCACTGTAAACACTGAAGCTTTCTTT.

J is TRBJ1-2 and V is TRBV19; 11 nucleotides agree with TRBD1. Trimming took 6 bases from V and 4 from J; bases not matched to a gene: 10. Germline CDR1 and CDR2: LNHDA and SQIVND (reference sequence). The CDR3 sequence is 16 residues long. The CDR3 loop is CASSHDSDRGLYGYTF. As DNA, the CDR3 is TGTGCCAGTAGCCACGATTCGGACAGGGGGCTCTATGGCTACACCTTC.

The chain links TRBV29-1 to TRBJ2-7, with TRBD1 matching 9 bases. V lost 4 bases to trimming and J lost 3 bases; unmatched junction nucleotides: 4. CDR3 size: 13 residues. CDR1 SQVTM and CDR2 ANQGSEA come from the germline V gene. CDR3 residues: CSVVQGASYEQYF. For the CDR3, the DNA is TGCAGCGTTGTACAGGGGGCAAGCTACGAGCAGTACTTC.

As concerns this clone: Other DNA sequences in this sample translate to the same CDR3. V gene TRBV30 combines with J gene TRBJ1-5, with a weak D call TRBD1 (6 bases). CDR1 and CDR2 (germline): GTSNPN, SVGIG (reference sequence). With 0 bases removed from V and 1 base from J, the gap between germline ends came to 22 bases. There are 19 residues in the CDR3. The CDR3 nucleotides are TGTGCCTGGAGTGTACCCCGTTCGGACAGAGAGAGGAGCAATCAGCCCCAGCATTTT. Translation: CAWSVPRSDRERSNQPQHF.